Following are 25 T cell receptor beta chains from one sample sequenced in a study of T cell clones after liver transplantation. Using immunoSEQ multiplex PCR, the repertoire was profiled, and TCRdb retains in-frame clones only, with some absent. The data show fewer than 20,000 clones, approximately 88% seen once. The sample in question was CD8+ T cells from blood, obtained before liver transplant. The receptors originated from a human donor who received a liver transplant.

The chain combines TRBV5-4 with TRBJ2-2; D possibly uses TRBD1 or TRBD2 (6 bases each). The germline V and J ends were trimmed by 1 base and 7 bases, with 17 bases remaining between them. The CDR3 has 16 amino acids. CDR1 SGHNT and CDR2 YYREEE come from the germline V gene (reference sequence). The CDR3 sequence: CASSLRGAHMGGELFF. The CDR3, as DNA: TGTGCCAGCAGCTTGAGGGGGGCCCACATGGGCGGGGAGCTGTTTTTT.

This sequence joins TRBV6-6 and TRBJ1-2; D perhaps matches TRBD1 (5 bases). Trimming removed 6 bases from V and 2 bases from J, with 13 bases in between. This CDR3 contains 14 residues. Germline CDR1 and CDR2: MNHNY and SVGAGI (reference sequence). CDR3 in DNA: TGTGCCAGCAGCGATAGGGGCGACAACTATGGCTACACCTTC. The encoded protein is CASSDRGDNYGYTF.

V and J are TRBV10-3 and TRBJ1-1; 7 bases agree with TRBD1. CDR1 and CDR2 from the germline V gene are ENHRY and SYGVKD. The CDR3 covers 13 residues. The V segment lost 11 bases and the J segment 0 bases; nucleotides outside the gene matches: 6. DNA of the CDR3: TGTGCCGTCGCGACAGGGCTGAACACTGAAGCTTTCTTT. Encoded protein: CAVATGLNTEAFF.

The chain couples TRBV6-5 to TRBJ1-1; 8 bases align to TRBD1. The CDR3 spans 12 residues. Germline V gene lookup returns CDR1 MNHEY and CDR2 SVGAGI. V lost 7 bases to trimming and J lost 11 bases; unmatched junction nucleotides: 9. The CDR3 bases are TGTGCCAGCACCGCAGGGGGCTCGGTGGCTTTCTTT. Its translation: CASTAGGSVAFF.

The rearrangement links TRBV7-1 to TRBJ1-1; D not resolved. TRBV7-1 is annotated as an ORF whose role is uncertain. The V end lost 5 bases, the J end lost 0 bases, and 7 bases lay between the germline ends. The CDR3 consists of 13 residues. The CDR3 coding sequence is TGTGCCAGCAGCCCCTTTATGAACACTGAAGCTTTCTTT. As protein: CASSPFMNTEAFF.

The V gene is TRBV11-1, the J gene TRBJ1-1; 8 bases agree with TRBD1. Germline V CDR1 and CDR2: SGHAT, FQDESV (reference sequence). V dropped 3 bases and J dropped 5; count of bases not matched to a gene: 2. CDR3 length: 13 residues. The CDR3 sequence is CASSFWTGTEAFF. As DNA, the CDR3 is TGTGCCAGCAGCTTTTGGACAGGGACTGAAGCTTTCTTT.

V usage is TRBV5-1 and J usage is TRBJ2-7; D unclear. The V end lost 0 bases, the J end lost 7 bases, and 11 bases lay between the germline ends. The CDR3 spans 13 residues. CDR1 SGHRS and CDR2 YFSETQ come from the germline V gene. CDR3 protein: CASSLEILKEQYF. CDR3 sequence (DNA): TGCGCCAGCAGCTTGGAGATTCTTAAAGAGCAGTACTTC.

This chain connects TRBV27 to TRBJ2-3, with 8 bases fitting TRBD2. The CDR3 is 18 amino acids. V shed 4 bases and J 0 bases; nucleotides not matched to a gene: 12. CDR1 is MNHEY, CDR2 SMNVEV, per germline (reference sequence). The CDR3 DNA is TGTGCCAGCAGTTGGGGTAGCGGGATAGGGGTGAGCACAGATACGCAGTATTTT. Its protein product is CASSWGSGIGVSTDTQYF.

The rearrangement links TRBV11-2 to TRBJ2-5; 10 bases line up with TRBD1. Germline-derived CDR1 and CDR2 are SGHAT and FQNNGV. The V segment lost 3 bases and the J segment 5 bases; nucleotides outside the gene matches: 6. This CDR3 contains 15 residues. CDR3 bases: TGTGCCAGCAGCTTTTCGACAGGGGGCCTGGAGACCCAGTACTTC. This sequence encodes CASSFSTGGLETQYF.

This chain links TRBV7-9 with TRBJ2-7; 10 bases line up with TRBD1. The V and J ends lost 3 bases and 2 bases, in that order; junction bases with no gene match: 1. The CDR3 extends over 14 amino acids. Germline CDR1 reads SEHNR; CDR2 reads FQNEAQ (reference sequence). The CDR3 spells CASSLGTGAYEQYF. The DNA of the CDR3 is TGTGCCAGCAGCTTGGGGACAGGGGCCTACGAGCAGTACTTC. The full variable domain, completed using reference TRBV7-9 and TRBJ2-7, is DTGVSQNPRHKITKRGQNVTFRCDPISEHNRLYWYRQTLGQGPEFLTYFQNEAQLEKSRLLSDRFSAERPKGSFSTLEIQRTEQGDSAMYLCASSLGTGAYEQYFGPGTRLTVT.

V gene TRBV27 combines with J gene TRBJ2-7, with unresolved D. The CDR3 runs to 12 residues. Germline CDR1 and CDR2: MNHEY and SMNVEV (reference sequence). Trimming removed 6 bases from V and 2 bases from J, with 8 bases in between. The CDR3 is CASRGGAYEQYF. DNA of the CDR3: TGTGCCAGCAGAGGTGGGGCCTACGAGCAGTACTTC.

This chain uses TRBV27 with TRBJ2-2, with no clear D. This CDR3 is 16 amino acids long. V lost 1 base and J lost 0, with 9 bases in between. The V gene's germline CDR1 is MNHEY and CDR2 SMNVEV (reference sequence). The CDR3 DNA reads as TGTGCCAGCAGTTTATTGGCCGCCGCGAACACCGGGGAGCTGTTTTTT. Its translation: CASSLLAAANTGELFF.

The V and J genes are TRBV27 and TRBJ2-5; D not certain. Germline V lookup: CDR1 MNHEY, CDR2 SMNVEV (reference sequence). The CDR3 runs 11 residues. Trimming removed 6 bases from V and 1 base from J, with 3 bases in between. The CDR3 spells CASRSQETQYF. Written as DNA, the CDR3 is TGTGCCAGCAGATCCCAAGAGACCCAGTACTTC.

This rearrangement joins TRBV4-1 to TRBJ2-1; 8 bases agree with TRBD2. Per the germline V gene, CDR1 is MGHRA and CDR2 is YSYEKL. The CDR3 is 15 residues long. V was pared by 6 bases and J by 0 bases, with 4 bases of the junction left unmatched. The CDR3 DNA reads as TGCGCCAGCAGTCCCGGGACTAGCTCCTACAATGAGCAGTTCTTC. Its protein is CASSPGTSSYNEQFF.

The DNA for the CDR3 is TGTGCCAGCGCGGACGGCTCCTACGAGCAGTACTTC. It specifies CASADGSYEQYF. The chain recombines TRBV2 with TRBJ2-7; D remains ambiguous. Germline V gives CDR1 SNHLY, CDR2 FYNNEI. The germline V and J ends were trimmed by 8 bases and 0 bases, with 8 bases remaining between them. The CDR3 is made up of 12 amino acids.

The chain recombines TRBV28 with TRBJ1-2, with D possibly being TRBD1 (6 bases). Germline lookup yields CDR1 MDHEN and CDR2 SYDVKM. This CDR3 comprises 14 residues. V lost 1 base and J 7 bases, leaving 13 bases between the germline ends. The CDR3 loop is CASSLSGTLTGYTF. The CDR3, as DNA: TGTGCCAGCAGTTTATCGGGGACATTAACTGGCTACACCTTC.

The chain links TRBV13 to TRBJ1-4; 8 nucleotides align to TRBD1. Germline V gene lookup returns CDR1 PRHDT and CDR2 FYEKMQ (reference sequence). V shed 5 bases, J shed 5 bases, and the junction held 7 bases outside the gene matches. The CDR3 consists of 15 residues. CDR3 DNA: TGTGCCAGCAGCCTGAAAGGGACAGGAAATGAAAAACTGTTTTTT. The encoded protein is CASSLKGTGNEKLFF.

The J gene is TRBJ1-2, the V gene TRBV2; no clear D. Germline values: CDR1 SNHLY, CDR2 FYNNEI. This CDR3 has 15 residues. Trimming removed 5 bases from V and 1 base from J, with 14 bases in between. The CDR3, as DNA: TGTGCCAGCAGTTCCCTAGAGGGCATTAACTATGGCTACACCTTC. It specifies CASSSLEGINYGYTF.

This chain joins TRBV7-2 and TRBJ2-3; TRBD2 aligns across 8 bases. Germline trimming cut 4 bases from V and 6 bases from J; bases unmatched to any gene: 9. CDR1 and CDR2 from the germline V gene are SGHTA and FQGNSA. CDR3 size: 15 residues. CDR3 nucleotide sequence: TGTGCCAGCAGCTCTATAGCGGGGCTCGGGGATACGCAGTATTTT. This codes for CASSSIAGLGDTQYF. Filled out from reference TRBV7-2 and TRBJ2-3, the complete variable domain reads GAGVSQSPSNKVTEKGKDVELRCDPISGHTALYWYRQSLGQGLEFLIYFQGNSAPDKSGLPSDRFSAERTGGSVSTLTIQRTQQEDSAVYLCASSSIAGLGDTQYFGPGTRLTVL.

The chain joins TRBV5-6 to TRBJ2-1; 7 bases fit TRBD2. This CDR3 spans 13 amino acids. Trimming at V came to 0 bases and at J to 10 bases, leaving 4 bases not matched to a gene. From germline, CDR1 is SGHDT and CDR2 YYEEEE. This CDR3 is CASSLVAGEEQFF. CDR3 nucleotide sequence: TGTGCCAGCAGCTTGGTTGCGGGGGAGGAGCAGTTCTTC. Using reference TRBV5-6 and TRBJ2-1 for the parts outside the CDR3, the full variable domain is DAGVTQSPTHLIKTRGQQVTLRCSPKSGHDTVSWYQQALGQGPQFIFQYYEEEERQRGNFPDRFSGHQFPNYSSELNVNALLLGDSALYLCASSLVAGEEQFFGPGTRLTVL.

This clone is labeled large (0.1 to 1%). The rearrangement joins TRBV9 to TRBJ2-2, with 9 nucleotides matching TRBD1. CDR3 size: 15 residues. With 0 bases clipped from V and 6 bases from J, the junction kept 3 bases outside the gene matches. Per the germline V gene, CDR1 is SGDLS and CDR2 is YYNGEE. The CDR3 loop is CASSVEQGASGELFF. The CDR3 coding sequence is TGTGCCAGCAGCGTAGAACAGGGGGCTTCCGGGGAGCTGTTTTTT. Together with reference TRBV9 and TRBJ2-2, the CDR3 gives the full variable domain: DSGVTQTPKHLITATGQRVTLRCSPRSGDLSVYWYQQSLDQGLQFLIQYYNGEERAKGNILERFSAQQFPDLHSELNLSSLELGDSALYFCASSVEQGASGELFFGEGSRLTVL.

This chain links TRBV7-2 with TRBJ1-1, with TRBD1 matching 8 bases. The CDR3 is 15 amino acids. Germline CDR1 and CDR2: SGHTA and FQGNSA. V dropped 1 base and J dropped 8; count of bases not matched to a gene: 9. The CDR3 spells CASSLGPTGTGEAFF. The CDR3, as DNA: TGTGCCAGCAGCTTAGGGCCAACAGGGACAGGCGAAGCTTTCTTT.

The CDR3 region has the DNA TGTGCCAGCAGGGGCAACAGGATAATAATAGGGGAGACCCAGTACTTC. Translation gives CASRGNRIIIGETQYF. The V gene is TRBV28, the J gene TRBJ2-5; possibly TRBD1 for D (5 bases). Germline CDR1 is MDHEN and CDR2 is SYDVKM. V was cut by 6 bases and J by 5 bases, with 22 bases left in between. The CDR3 consists of 16 residues.

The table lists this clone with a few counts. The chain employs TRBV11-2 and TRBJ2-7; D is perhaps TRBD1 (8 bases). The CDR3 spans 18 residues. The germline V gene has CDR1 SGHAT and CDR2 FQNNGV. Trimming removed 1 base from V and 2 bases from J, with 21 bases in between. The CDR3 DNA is TGTGCCAGCAGCTTAGGCCCCAGGGGGCGGGAGCCCGCCTACGAGCAGTACTTC. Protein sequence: CASSLGPRGREPAYEQYF.

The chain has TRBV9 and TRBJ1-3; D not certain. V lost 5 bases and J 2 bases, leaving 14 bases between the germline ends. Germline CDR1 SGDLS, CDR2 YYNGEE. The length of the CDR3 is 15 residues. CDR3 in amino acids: CASRDPREPGNTIYF. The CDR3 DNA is TGTGCCAGCAGGGACCCGAGGGAACCTGGAAACACCATATATTTT.